A selection of T cell receptor beta chains follows, all from one sample in a study of T cell responses to AZD1222 COVID-19 vaccine. Only in-frame clones appear in the TCRdb table, and some are missing; sequencing was by immunoSEQ multiplex PCR. This sample has 100,000 to 120,000 clones, with approximately 90% found just once. Sequencing was performed on peripheral blood, taken on day 0 of MenACWY control vaccination. All receptors derive from an adult in good health. Both conserved end residues are part of each CDR3. The D gene is left open where the match is weak.

TRBV7-9	TRBD1	TRBJ1-5	CASSSMDRGFNQPQHF
TRBV5-1	-	TRBJ1-2	CASSLGGEHYGYTF
TRBV18	-	TRBJ1-1	CASSSHSGVDTEAFF
TRBV7-9	-	TRBJ1-1	CASSPIPVRFETFF
TRBV2	TRBD1	TRBJ1-2	CASRKGQGAYGYTF
TRBV19	-	TRBJ1-2	CASSIAGWGYTF
TRBV19	-	TRBJ1-5	CASSPREILQPQHF
TRBV5-4	-	TRBJ2-1	CASSRTKNTYNEQFF
TRBV11-2	TRBD1	TRBJ2-7	CASSHPGQGAYEQYF
TRBV5-4	-	TRBJ1-3	CASSSQVKAGNTIYF
TRBV9	TRBD2	TRBJ2-4	CASSPTDSGGSNIQYF
TRBV13	-	TRBJ2-2	CASRPPGLNTGELFF
TRBV4-3	-	TRBJ2-7	CASSQLNTVSYEQYF
TRBV5-4	-	TRBJ2-3	CASSDPSVNTDTQYF
TRBV4-1	-	TRBJ1-1	CASSHRIHRGRTEAFF
TRBV5-1	-	TRBJ1-5	CASSLGGDRYQPQHF
TRBV6-5	TRBD1	TRBJ1-2	CASSPGTAINYGYTF
TRBV2	TRBD2	TRBJ2-3	CAGSGGPDTQYF
TRBV28	TRBD1	TRBJ1-6	CASSFPRGDSPLHF
TRBV7-3	TRBD1	TRBJ1-6	CASSTGVGNSPLHF
TRBV3-1/TRBV3-2	-	TRBJ1-3	CASSQGGRQGYSGNTIYF
TRBV6-5	-	TRBJ1-4	CASSYETFGSNEKLFF
TRBV28	TRBD2	TRBJ2-4	CASSFSGSKNIQYF
TRBV19	-	TRBJ1-5	CASSIIVRTGGNQPQHF
TRBV6-2/TRBV6-3	-	TRBJ2-1	CASSPDRYNEQFF
TRBV11-1	-	TRBJ1-6	CASSPGRGLAPLHF
TRBV6-5	TRBD2	TRBJ2-1	CASSQGLAVYNEQFF
TRBV5-1	-	TRBJ2-5	CASSSVSGAQETQYF
TRBV7-2	-	TRBJ2-2	CASSLGPANTGELFF
TRBV18	-	TRBJ1-1	CASSPGAANTEAFF
TRBV6-5	-	TRBJ1-1	CASSAVMDTEAFF
TRBV5-1	-	TRBJ1-2	CASSSGDGSPYGYTF
TRBV9	-	TRBJ2-1	CASSVGDSSYNEQFF
TRBV7-2	-	TRBJ1-5	CASSLAQSNQPQHF
TRBV3-1/TRBV3-2	TRBD2	TRBJ2-3	CASSHLAGGPTDTQYF
TRBV6-6	-	TRBJ1-1	CASSSRGGGYTEAFF
TRBV11-2	-	TRBJ2-1	CASSLDSAWSSYNEQFF
TRBV6-4	-	TRBJ2-7	CASSLLYEQYF
TRBV11-2	-	TRBJ1-4	CASSLVGRDAKLFF
TRBV29-1	-	TRBJ2-7	CSVLGSGTYEQYF
TRBV10-3	-	TRBJ1-1	CAISESGGEVEAFF
TRBV5-6	TRBD1	TRBJ1-5	CASSRNRGGDQPQHF
TRBV5-6	-	TRBJ1-1	CASSFTSTEAFF
TRBV7-2	-	TRBJ1-2	CASSLEKGRSYGYTF
TRBV5-1	-	TRBJ1-4	CASSPVSAVNEKLFF
TRBV4-1	-	TRBJ2-7	CASSQVDSQTYEQYF
TRBV4-1	TRBD1	TRBJ1-6	CASSQQQRTGLRSPLHF
TRBV5-1	-	TRBJ1-2	CASSAEVSPGYTF
TRBV29-1	-	TRBJ2-6	CSVTSGANVLTF
TRBV5-5	-	TRBJ2-7	CASSSVTGQAYEQYF
TRBV21-1	-	TRBJ2-7	CASSYLGSRNYEQYF
TRBV4-1	TRBD1	TRBJ1-4	CASSQSRQGREKLFF
TRBV28	TRBD1	TRBJ1-2	CASTPFNRQGSYTF